This paragraph reports one T cell receptor (beta chain). Its antigen is not yet known. No base quality information exists; no much larger clone differs at one position. Library prep was done by PCR. The sequencer was an Illumina HiSeq 4000. High-throughput sequencing was used to profile the TCR beta-chain CDR3 region of each patient. Per the authors' processing: Drawing on CDR3 differences between clinicopathological groups, the researchers built a classifier meant to tell apart patients with distant-metastatic papillary thyroid cancer. The Shannon index was used to assess repertoire diversity, and the Morisita-Horn index was used to assess tumor-blood repertoire similarity. The public sequencing data were trimmed at Q25 with fastp and processed into clonotypes with MiXCR by TCRdb, which kept only in-frame beta chains. Clone size and V and J calls follow TCRdb, not the original study. The table for this sample lists around 52,000 clones; just under 30% of them were counted only once. The ten largest make up 15% of the sample.

This sample stems from a study of metastatic and nonmetastatic thyroid tumors (dated by TCRdb to the early 2020s). In the study overall: For patients with malignant and with benign thyroid disease, the researchers compared repertoires between peripheral blood samples and tumor or nodule tissue samples. Results and caveats for the whole study, not just this receptor: TCR beta diversity was reported as significantly higher in malignant tumors than in benign nodules, in both blood and tumor samples.

No treatment had been received by any patient before thyroid surgery. Using T-cell receptor beta sequencing, the study looked back at clinical samples from patients collected from about 2011 to 2019. From a lookup of the germline V gene, CDR1 and CDR2 are SGHAT and FQNNGV. For this chain, trimming is 0 bases at the V end and 7 bases at the J end, and the number of junction bases without a gene match is 4. The CDR3 holds 15 amino acids from the cysteine to the phenylalanine. Of the read, only the CDR3 DNA is kept; its 45 bases are in frame from base 1. Sequencing was done on a sample of blood. This receptor was taken from a female donor with papillary thyroid cancer or a benign thyroid nodule (not recorded which). Some clones in this sample may be carry-over from other donors' samples. The chain is encoded by TRBV11-2 joined to TRBJ1-1; 11 central bases correspond to TRBD1. The base sequence is TGTGCCAGCAGCTTAGAGCGGACAGGGGGCGGTGAAGCTTTCTTT. Its protein reads: CASSLERTGGGEAFF.